These 25 T cell receptor beta chains came from one sample sequenced in a study of T-cell reconstitution after alpha-beta-depleted transplantation in children. It was with unique molecular identifiers that the TCRbeta library was prepared. One entry per CDR3 protein results from TCRdb running MiXCR on the PCR reads. The profile shows some 150,000 distinct CDR3 sequences, more than 8% of them singletons. This sample comprised PBMCs, mostly from graft donor cells, obtained 180 days after TCRalphabeta/CD19-depleted stem cell transplant. The receptor source for this set is a female patient under 10 years old who had a stem cell transplant for congenital amegakaryocytic thrombocytopenia, so the T cells may come from the graft donor.

The chain carries TRBV28 and TRBJ2-4; tentative D call: TRBD2 (5 bases). The ends were cut back, 6 bases at V and 0 bases at J, with 21 bases in the middle. The CDR3 runs to 18 residues. Germline assignment: CDR1 MDHEN and CDR2 SYDVKM. The DNA for the CDR3 is TGTGCCAGCAGCCGTTACCGGGATTCTATCATAGCCAAAAACATTCAGTACTTC. Residues: CASSRYRDSIIAKNIQYF.

This clonotype was seen only a few times. The CDR3 reads CSARDTKGTGALTYYGYTF. In DNA, the CDR3 is TGCAGTGCTAGGGATACCAAAGGGACAGGGGCCCTTACATACTATGGCTACACCTTC. The rearrangement uses TRBV20-1 and TRBJ1-2; TRBD1 agrees at 10 bases. From germline, CDR1 is DFQATT and CDR2 SNEGSKA (reference sequence). Trimming removed 3 bases from V and 3 bases from J; junction bases left unmatched: 19. The CDR3 is 19 amino acids.

The rearrangement links TRBV29-1 to TRBJ2-2, with TRBD2 identical over 14 bases. From germline, CDR1 is SQVTM and CDR2 ANQGSEA. Trimming cost V 4 bases and J 0 bases; bases outside gene matches: 10. This CDR3 has 19 amino acids. CDR3 sequence reads: CSVVVWGLAGAPNTGELFF. CDR3 DNA: TGCAGCGTTGTCGTCTGGGGACTAGCGGGAGCCCCGAACACCGGGGAGCTGTTTTTT.

This clonotype was detected ten times or more. V usage is TRBV30 and J usage is TRBJ2-6, with no clear D. This CDR3 region has 14 residues. Germline assignment: CDR1 GTSNPN and CDR2 SVGIG (reference sequence). Trimming stripped 2 bases from V and 2 bases from J, with 7 bases between. The CDR3 bases are TGTGCCTGGAGTATCCAAACTGGGGCCAACGTCCTGACTTTC. This encodes CAWSIQTGANVLTF.

This clonotype was recorded at least ten times. V and J are TRBV12-3 or TRBV12-4 and TRBJ2-5; no definite D call. This CDR3 has 13 residues. Trimming removed 5 bases from V and 1 base from J, with 8 bases in between. The CDR3 loop reads CASSHPTQETQYF. The CDR3 nucleotides are TGTGCCAGCAGTCACCCTACCCAAGAGACCCAGTACTTC.

This clonotype was observed many times. The V gene is TRBV9, the J gene TRBJ2-2; the D is unclear. From germline, CDR1 is SGDLS and CDR2 YYNGEE. V was shortened by 3 bases and J by 4 bases, with 10 bases between the two germline ends. CDR3 size: 14 residues. The CDR3 coding sequence is TGTGCCAGCAGCGCTCCATGGGGCACCGGGGAGCTGTTTTTT. Translation: CASSAPWGTGELFF.

The V gene is TRBV5-1, the J gene TRBJ2-2; a possible D gene is TRBD2 (6 bases). Germline CDR1 SGHRS, CDR2 YFSETQ. With 3 bases removed from V and 4 bases from J, the gap between germline ends came to 7 bases. The CDR3 is 13 amino acids. CDR3 residues: CASSSGGTGELFF. The CDR3 region has the DNA TGCGCCAGCAGCTCCGGGGGCACCGGGGAGCTGTTTTTT.

Ten or more counts support this clonotype. The gene calls are TRBV5-1 and TRBJ2-3; perhaps TRBD2 as D (5 bases). CDR3 length: 16 amino acids. Trimming took off 0 bases at V and 4 bases at J, with 15 bases between the two ends. The germline V gene encodes CDR1 SGHRS and CDR2 YFSETQ. This chain's CDR3 is CASSLEGLLYSDTQYF. The CDR3 DNA sequence: TGCGCCAGCAGCTTGGAAGGACTTTTATATTCAGATACGCAGTATTTT. The full variable domain, rest sourced from reference TRBV5-1 and TRBJ2-3, is KAGVTQTPRYLIKTRGQQVTLSCSPISGHRSVSWYQQTPGQGLQFLFEYFSETQRNKGNFPGRFSGRQFSNSRSEMNVSTLELGDSALYLCASSLEGLLYSDTQYFGPGTRLTVL.

This clonotype was picked up many times. The chain has TRBV11-2 and TRBJ1-1; weak D call: TRBD1 (6 bases). From germline, CDR1 is SGHAT and CDR2 FQNNGV. The germline V and J ends were trimmed by 5 bases and 4 bases, with 20 bases remaining between them. The length of the CDR3 is 16 residues. DNA of the CDR3: TGTGCCAGCAGCCCCTCTTGGGGGCCGGGAGGCACTGAAGCTTTCTTT. Protein sequence: CASSPSWGPGGTEAFF.

At least ten counts were recorded for this clonotype. V and J are TRBV18 and TRBJ2-5; 11 nucleotides match TRBD2. Germline V CDR1 and CDR2: KGHSH, LQKENI. V lost 5 bases to trimming and J lost 0 bases; unmatched junction nucleotides: 5. CDR3 length: 16 residues. This chain's CDR3 is CASSTGLAADQETQYF. CDR3 sequence (DNA): TGTGCCAGCTCAACGGGACTAGCGGCAGACCAAGAGACCCAGTACTTC. Full variable domain (remainder filled in from reference TRBV18 and TRBJ2-5): NAGVMQNPRHLVRRRGQEARLRCSPMKGHSHVYWYRQLPEEGLKFMVYLQKENIIDESGMPKERFSAEFPKEGPSILRIQQVVRGDSAAYFCASSTGLAADQETQYFGPGTRLLVL.

In this sample, this clonotype turned up many times. The rearrangement uses TRBV5-1 and TRBJ2-3; D is undetermined. V dropped 0 bases and J dropped 2 bases, with 7 bases sitting between them. Germline V gene lookup returns CDR1 SGHRS and CDR2 YFSETQ. The CDR3 runs to 14 residues. The CDR3 coding sequence is TGCGCCAGCAGCTTGGATGATTTCACAGATACGCAGTATTTT. This translates into CASSLDDFTDTQYF.

This clonotype appeared a few times. The J gene is TRBJ2-5, the V gene TRBV5-1; D is ambiguous. The CDR3 length is 14 residues. The V gene's germline CDR1 is SGHRS and CDR2 YFSETQ. With 4 bases removed from V and 2 bases from J, the gap between germline ends came to 12 bases. This chain's CDR3 is CASSGLSRQETQYF. The DNA of the CDR3 is TGCGCCAGCAGCGGGTTGTCCAGACAAGAGACCCAGTACTTC.

This clonotype occurred many times. This rearrangement joins TRBV7-9 to TRBJ2-1, with TRBD2 identical over 7 bases. Trimming removed 7 bases from V and 9 bases from J; junction bases left unmatched: 12. This CDR3 comprises 14 residues. The germline V gene encodes CDR1 SEHNR and CDR2 FQNEAQ (reference sequence). In DNA form, the CDR3 reads TGTGCCAGCACCGGACTAGTCGGAACCAGTGAGCAGTTCTTC. It encodes CASTGLVGTSEQFF.

The V call is TRBV7-9, the J call TRBJ1-2, with unresolved D. The V end was cut by 5 bases, the J end by 6 bases, with 10 bases between. The CDR3 consists of 12 residues. Germline lookup yields CDR1 SEHNR and CDR2 FQNEAQ (reference sequence). CDR3 coding DNA: TGTGCCAGCAGCCTCTTACGCAATGGCTACACCTTC. This translates into CASSLLRNGYTF.

This clonotype has ten or more counts. The chain employs TRBV20-1 and TRBJ2-1; the match to TRBD2 covers 8 bases. This CDR3 spans 16 amino acids. V shed 6 bases, J shed 0 bases, and the junction held 10 bases outside the gene matches. Germline CDR1 and CDR2: DFQATT and SNEGSKA (reference sequence). CDR3 DNA: TGCAGTGCGGGCCTTATTAGCGGGACCTCCTACAATGAGCAGTTCTTC. Translating gives CSAGLISGTSYNEQFF.

V usage is TRBV5-1 and J usage is TRBJ2-5; TRBD2 aligns across 7 bases. CDR1 is SGHRS and CDR2 is YFSETQ in the germline V gene. After removal of 5 bases from V and 3 bases from J, the junction contained 7 bases not matched to a gene. The CDR3 extends over 14 amino acids. CDR3 loop: CASRERLAKETQYF. The CDR3 DNA is TGCGCCAGCAGGGAGCGACTAGCAAAAGAGACCCAGTACTTC.

In regard to this clonotype: A much larger clone lies a single base off, so this may be a read error. The chain employs TRBV7-2 and TRBJ2-7, with no clear D. V dropped 3 bases and J dropped 4 bases, with 7 bases sitting between them. The CDR3 loop spans 12 amino acids. Germline CDR1 and CDR2: SGHTA and FQGNSA. CDR3 sequence (DNA): TGTACCAGCAGCTTCGCCGGATACGAGCAGTACTTC. The encoded protein is CTSSFAGYEQYF.

The chain recombines TRBV19 with TRBJ2-1; 9 nucleotides match TRBD1. V lost 8 bases to trimming and J lost 0 bases; unmatched junction nucleotides: 2. Germline assignment: CDR1 LNHDA and CDR2 SQIVND (reference sequence). The CDR3 extends over 14 amino acids. Here the CDR3 DNA reads TGTGCCAGTGGGACAGGGAGCTCCTACAATGAGCAGTTCTTC. Protein sequence: CASGTGSSYNEQFF. Filled out from reference TRBV19 and TRBJ2-1, the complete variable domain reads DGGITQSPKYLFRKEGQNVTLSCEQNLNHDAMYWYRQDPGQGLRLIYYSQIVNDFQKGDIAEGYSVSREKKESFPLTVTSAQKNPTAFYLCASGTGSSYNEQFFGPGTRLTVL.

This clonotype appeared many times. This chain uses TRBV4-3 with TRBJ1-1, with 8 bases identical to TRBD1. Trimming cost V 2 bases and J 5 bases; bases outside gene matches: 4. The CDR3 is 14 residues long. Germline V gives CDR1 LGHNA, CDR2 YSLEER. The CDR3 loop reads CASSQQGAMTEAFF. The CDR3 DNA follows: TGCGCCAGCAGCCAACAGGGGGCGATGACTGAAGCTTTCTTT.

V and J are TRBV6-5 and TRBJ1-2; possibly TRBD1 for D (5 bases). V was trimmed by 5 bases and J by 4 bases, leaving 11 bases between them. In germline, CDR1 is MNHEY, CDR2 SVGAGI. The CDR3 length is 13 residues. CDR3 DNA: TGTGCCAGCAGTCGTGGAGGGGTCTATGGCTACACCTTC. Translation: CASSRGGVYGYTF.

This clonotype appeared many times. The chain has TRBV6-5 and TRBJ2-1; TRBD2 aligns across 7 bases. Germline trimming cut 6 bases from V and 2 bases from J; bases unmatched to any gene: 7. CDR1 and CDR2 from the germline V gene are MNHEY and SVGAGI. This CDR3 contains 15 residues. The CDR3 DNA reads as TGTGCCAGCAGCAACTCGGCGGGAGCCTACAATGAGCAGTTCTTC. This translates into CASSNSAGAYNEQFF.

The chain combines TRBV7-7 with TRBJ2-2; D is perhaps TRBD2 (6 bases). Germline values: CDR1 SSHAT, CDR2 FNYEAQ (reference sequence). The ends were cut back, 4 bases at V and 7 bases at J, with 13 bases in the middle. The CDR3 covers 14 residues. This CDR3 is CASSSGTFNGELFF. The DNA for the CDR3 is TGTGCCAGCAGCTCCGGGACTTTCAACGGGGAGCTGTTTTTT.

The chain joins TRBV5-1 to TRBJ1-1; D perhaps matches TRBD1 (5 bases). There are 14 residues in the CDR3. Germline CDR1 SGHRS, CDR2 YFSETQ. V was pared by 0 bases and J by 9 bases, with 15 bases between. The CDR3 region is CASSLVGQLGQAFF. In DNA form, the CDR3 reads TGCGCCAGCAGCTTGGTTGGGCAGTTGGGGCAAGCTTTCTTT.

This clonotype was seen many times. The V and J genes are TRBV5-1 and TRBJ2-7; TRBD1 agrees at 8 bases. The V segment lost 4 bases and the J segment 0 bases; nucleotides outside the gene matches: 3. Per the germline V gene, CDR1 is SGHRS and CDR2 is YFSETQ. The CDR3 loop spans 14 amino acids. CDR3 in amino acids: CASSRTGTSYEQYF. In DNA, the CDR3 is TGCGCCAGCAGCAGGACAGGGACCTCCTACGAGCAGTACTTC.

The chain is built from TRBV5-1 and TRBJ2-7; 8 positions agree with TRBD2. The ends lost 1 base at V and 6 bases at J; junction bases unmatched: 6. The CDR3 spans 14 residues. The germline V gene encodes CDR1 SGHRS and CDR2 YFSETQ. Here the CDR3 DNA reads TGCGCCAGCAGCTTGTCGGGAGGGGTGGGCGAGCAGTACTTC. It codes for CASSLSGGVGEQYF.